This entry is about one T cell receptor (beta chain). This sample was included in a study of cytomegalovirus exposure and HLA in healthy donors. The CDR3 is made up of 14 amino acids. The ends were cut back, 4 bases at V and 3 bases at J, with 12 bases in the middle. Germline V gene lookup returns CDR1 SGDLS and CDR2 YYNGEE. It was with 60 Vbeta and 13 Jbeta primers that the PCR ran. Some clones are missing from TCRdb's copy, which holds only in-frame ones; the method was immunoSEQ multiplex PCR. The sample has under 200,000 clones, about an eighth seen once. This TCR came from a middle-aged man in good health and CMV-seropositive. The gene calls are TRBV9 and TRBJ2-3, with D uncertain. Sequencing was performed on PBMCs. Here the CDR3 DNA reads TGTGCCAGCAGCAAAAATACTAAGACAGATACGCAGTATTTT. Amino acids: CASSKNTKTDTQYF.